These 12 T cell receptor beta chains were sequenced from one sample in a study of blood T cell repertoires in COVID-19. Profiled with immunoSEQ multiplex PCR; TCRdb holds only in-frame clones, not every one. The sample shows tens of thousands of clones, 80% of them seen only once. What was sequenced was peripheral blood. The receptors were sampled from a woman of 80 years or more with acute or convalescent COVID-19.

The chain combines TRBV7-2 with TRBJ2-7, with a tentative D call TRBD2 (6 bases). The CDR3 sequence is 14 residues long. Trimming cost V 4 bases and J 3 bases, with 13 bases left between them. CDR1 SGHTA and CDR2 FQGNSA come from the germline V gene. DNA of the CDR3: TGTGCCAGCAGCTCCATGGGACTCCGCTACGAGCAGTACTTC. Translated, it gives CASSSMGLRYEQYF.

The CDR3 sequence: CASNSFAGNEQYF. The CDR3, as DNA: TGTGCCAGCAACTCCTTCGCGGGTAACGAGCAGTACTTC. This rearrangement joins TRBV7-8 to TRBJ2-7; D is perhaps TRBD2 (5 bases). In germline, CDR1 is SGHVS, CDR2 FQNEAQ. This CDR3 comprises 13 residues. Trimming stripped 7 bases from V and 5 bases from J, with 15 bases between. Filled out from reference TRBV7-8 and TRBJ2-7, the complete variable domain reads GAGVSQSPRYKVAKRGQDVALRCDPISGHVSLFWYQQALGQGPEFLTYFQNEAQLDKSGLPSDRFFAERPEGSVSTLKIQRTQQEDSAVYLCASNSFAGNEQYFGPGTRLTVT.

This chain links TRBV5-1 with TRBJ2-5, with D perhaps TRBD1 (7 bases). Germline V gene sequence: CDR1 SGHRS, CDR2 YFSETQ. The ends were cut back, 7 bases at V and 5 bases at J, with 24 bases in the middle. This CDR3 contains 16 residues. CDR3 amino acids: CASSRETGTLGETQYF. The CDR3 DNA reads TGCGCCAGCTCCCGGGAGACAGGGACCCTGGGCGAGACCCAGTACTTC.

This clone was recorded a few times. The chain combines TRBV28 with TRBJ2-3; 8 bases map to TRBD1. Germline-derived CDR1 and CDR2 are MDHEN and SYDVKM. V shed 5 bases, J shed 5 bases, and the junction held 12 bases outside the gene matches. This CDR3 comprises 16 residues. CDR3 nucleotide sequence: TGTGCCAGCAGTCCAACTGGCGCAGGGGGCAAAGATACGCAGTATTTT. This codes for CASSPTGAGGKDTQYF.

The chain is built from TRBV5-6 and TRBJ1-5, with TRBD1 matching over 10 bases. CDR3 size: 16 residues. Trimming at V came to 3 bases and at J to 1 base, leaving 4 bases not matched to a gene. Germline CDR1 is SGHDT and CDR2 is YYEEEE. The CDR3 loop reads CASSSVGQGSNQPQHF. As DNA, the CDR3 is TGTGCCAGCAGCTCAGTGGGACAGGGGAGCAATCAGCCCCAGCATTTT.

The chain employs TRBV5-1 and TRBJ2-3; the match to TRBD2 covers 11 bases. J lost 5 bases, V lost 1 base, and 3 bases had no gene match. This CDR3 is built from 15 residues. The germline V gene has CDR1 SGHRS and CDR2 YFSETQ. The CDR3 loop reads CASSLSLAGGDTQYF. CDR3 DNA: TGCGCCAGCAGCTTGAGTCTAGCGGGAGGAGATACGCAGTATTTT.

J is TRBJ2-7 and V is TRBV7-9; TRBD1 agrees at 8 bases. This CDR3 has 14 amino acids. Germline trimming cut 7 bases from V and 5 bases from J; bases unmatched to any gene: 10. From germline, CDR1 is SEHNR and CDR2 FQNEAQ (reference sequence). The CDR3 DNA sequence: TGTGCCAGCACACCCGGGACAGGTGCCCACGAGCAGTACTTC. It translates to CASTPGTGAHEQYF.

The chain uses TRBV24-1 and TRBJ1-1; D gene unclear. Germline V gene data show CDR1 as KGHDR and CDR2 as SFDVKD. V lost 3 bases and J 12 bases, leaving 10 bases between the germline ends. The length of the CDR3 is 11 residues. Written as DNA, the CDR3 is TGTGCCACCAGTGATCTTACCAGGACTTTCTTT. Translating it yields CATSDLTRTFF.

The CDR3, as DNA: TGTGCCAGTCTCCGGGCGGGGCTCGACAATGAGCAGTTCTTC. This sequence encodes CASLRAGLDNEQFF. V gene TRBV19 combines with J gene TRBJ2-1; weak D call: TRBD2 (6 bases). The V and J ends lost 8 bases and 5 bases respectively, with 16 bases between them. This CDR3 is built from 14 residues. The V gene's germline CDR1 is LNHDA and CDR2 SQIVND (reference sequence).

The chain couples TRBV10-3 to TRBJ1-1; TRBD1 agrees at 9 bases. Trimming took 6 bases from V and 4 from J; bases not matched to a gene: 9. The CDR3 totals 15 residues. The V gene's germline CDR1 is ENHRY and CDR2 SYGVKD. The CDR3 region is CAISSGTGMGTEAFF. CDR3 nucleotide sequence: TGTGCCATCAGCTCCGGGACAGGGATGGGCACTGAAGCTTTCTTT.

The J gene is TRBJ1-2, the V gene TRBV4-2; 11 bases are a match to TRBD1. J gave up 3 bases and V 1 base, and 4 bases lay outside the gene matches. The CDR3 has 16 residues. Germline values: CDR1 LGHNA, CDR2 YNFKEQ. The CDR3 sequence: CASSQAGTGGYYGYTF. CDR3 in DNA: TGTGCCAGCAGCCAAGCGGGGACAGGGGGGTACTATGGCTACACCTTC.

This chain connects TRBV30 to TRBJ2-4; 10 bases match TRBD1. V lost 2 bases to trimming and J lost 2 bases; unmatched junction nucleotides: 6. The CDR3 is 16 amino acids. CDR1 GTSNPN and CDR2 SVGIG come from the germline V gene (reference sequence). CDR3 nucleotides: TGTGCCTGGAGTCCTGGGACAGGGGTATCCAAAAACATTCAGTACTTC. Its protein is CAWSPGTGVSKNIQYF.